The rows below give T cell receptor beta chains drawn from one sample of a study of blood T cell repertoires in COVID-19. This table comes from immunoSEQ multiplex PCR, and its TCRdb copy is limited to in-frame clones, with some not included. In the table there are roughly 140,000 clones, approximately 84% of which are singletons. The sequenced sample was peripheral blood. The receptors were gathered from an older woman with COVID-19, enrolled during active disease. CDR3s leave out the opening cysteine and the closing phenylalanine or tryptophan. Fields, in order: CDR3 protein, CDR3 length, J gene, V gene.

CDR3 protein: ASSWAGGQTDTQY; CDR3 length: 13; J gene: TRBJ2-3; V gene: TRBV7-2
CDR3 protein: ASSSRAEYGYT; CDR3 length: 11; J gene: TRBJ1-2; V gene: TRBV9
CDR3 protein: ASSSGELPGNTIY; CDR3 length: 13; J gene: TRBJ1-3; V gene: TRBV27
CDR3 protein: ASKSGGSYNEQF; CDR3 length: 12; J gene: TRBJ2-1; V gene: TRBV5-1
CDR3 protein: ASSLLAGGRATQY; CDR3 length: 13; J gene: TRBJ2-5; V gene: TRBV3-1/TRBV3-2
CDR3 protein: ASSPARVSGNTIY; CDR3 length: 13; J gene: TRBJ1-3; V gene: TRBV6-5
CDR3 protein: ASSPGTYQGTEAF; CDR3 length: 13; J gene: TRBJ1-1; V gene: TRBV3-1/TRBV3-2
CDR3 protein: ASSPRTGGNTEAF; CDR3 length: 13; J gene: TRBJ1-1; V gene: TRBV18
CDR3 protein: ASSVSDRVGAEAF; CDR3 length: 13; J gene: TRBJ1-1; V gene: TRBV6-4
CDR3 protein: ASAQGRGYGYT; CDR3 length: 11; J gene: TRBJ1-2; V gene: TRBV28
CDR3 protein: ASSQQQLVGTEAF; CDR3 length: 13; J gene: TRBJ1-1; V gene: TRBV14
CDR3 protein: ASSFRQGAEAF; CDR3 length: 11; J gene: TRBJ1-1; V gene: TRBV19
CDR3 protein: ATSRDRPGSGNTIY; CDR3 length: 14; J gene: TRBJ1-3; V gene: TRBV15
CDR3 protein: ASSSPGQTTTNEKLF; CDR3 length: 15; J gene: TRBJ1-4; V gene: TRBV9
CDR3 protein: ASSQAGSDQPQH; CDR3 length: 12; J gene: TRBJ1-5; V gene: TRBV3-1/TRBV3-2
CDR3 protein: ASSASMTYREEEQF; CDR3 length: 14; J gene: TRBJ2-1; V gene: TRBV9
CDR3 protein: ASRVTGGTNYGYT; CDR3 length: 13; J gene: TRBJ1-2; V gene: TRBV19
CDR3 protein: ASSSNRANTEAF; CDR3 length: 12; J gene: TRBJ1-1; V gene: TRBV3-1/TRBV3-2
CDR3 protein: ASSPLETQY; CDR3 length: 9; J gene: TRBJ2-5; V gene: TRBV18
CDR3 protein: ASRHDRGFNTIY; CDR3 length: 12; J gene: TRBJ1-3; V gene: TRBV5-8
CDR3 protein: ASSFGGPGNTIY; CDR3 length: 12; J gene: TRBJ1-3; V gene: TRBV7-8
CDR3 protein: ASSAPGLNEQF; CDR3 length: 11; J gene: TRBJ2-1; V gene: TRBV19
CDR3 protein: ASSLYGGSYNSPLH; CDR3 length: 14; J gene: TRBJ1-6; V gene: TRBV7-2